The 24 T cell receptor beta chains below were found in one sample sequenced in a study of patients and donors after allogeneic stem cell transplantation (dated by TCRdb to the early 2020s). The library was built by means of RT-PCR. These reads were obtained on a NextSeq 550. TCRdb trimmed the raw reads at Q25, called clones with MiXCR and kept productive beta chains. Rows are unified per CDR3 protein, each entry keeping the most common DNA and genes. Counted in this sample were about 160,000 distinct CDR3 sequences; nearly 25% of them appeared once. Jointly, the top ten make up 20% to 30% of the sample. Sequences were obtained from blood, either unsorted or a sorted T cell fraction (not recorded which). These receptors were taken from a human donor who was either an allogeneic HSCT recipient or a stem cell or donor lymphocyte infusion donor (not recorded which). It is not recorded whose cells these are; they may come from a transplant donor.

The chain has TRBV12-3 or TRBV12-4 and TRBJ1-2; D may be TRBD1 (5 bases). The CDR3 spans 15 residues. V lost 4 bases to trimming and J lost 5 bases, with 17 bases between them. This CDR3 reads CASSSGTPVEYGYTF. The CDR3 DNA sequence: TGTGCCAGCAGTTCCGGGACTCCTGTTGAGTATGGCTACACCTTC.

The chain has TRBV2 and TRBJ1-5, with 7 nucleotides matching TRBD1. The trim removed 3 bases at V and 6 bases at J, leaving 8 bases unmatched. Per the germline V gene, CDR1 is SNHLY and CDR2 is FYNNEI. This CDR3 is 15 amino acids long. CDR3 residues: CASSDRDSGIQPQHF. The CDR3 region has the DNA TGTGCCAGCAGTGACAGGGACAGTGGGATTCAGCCCCAGCATTTT.

V and J are TRBV5-5 and TRBJ1-1; no clear D gene. CDR3 length equals 12 residues. The germline gives CDR1 SGHKS, CDR2 YYEKEE (reference sequence). The V end was cut by 4 bases, the J end by 2 bases, with 6 bases between. CDR3 in amino acids: CASSRVNTEAFF. The CDR3 DNA reads as TGTGCCAGCAGCAGGGTTAACACTGAAGCTTTCTTT.

The gene calls are TRBV19 and TRBJ2-5; D not resolved. Per germline, CDR1 LNHDA and CDR2 SQIVND (reference sequence). This CDR3 has 14 amino acids. The V gene lost 1 base and the J gene lost 5 bases, with 11 bases spanning the gap. CDR3 in amino acids: CASSIAFLGETQYF. CDR3 DNA sequence: TGTGCCAGTAGTATAGCGTTCCTGGGGGAGACCCAGTACTTC.

The rearrangement joins TRBV21-1 to TRBJ2-1; the table calls TRBD2, which could not be checked here. TRBV21-1 is an annotated pseudogene. The CDR3 extends over 18 amino acids. CDR3 in amino acids: CASSKSFTSPPLGNEQFF. The DNA for the CDR3 is TGTGCCAGCAGCAAAAGCTTCACTAGTCCCCCGCTTGGCAATGAGCAGTTCTTC.

This chain uses TRBV7-2 with TRBJ2-1, with TRBD2 identical over 10 bases. The CDR3 has 18 residues. CDR1 and CDR2 from the germline V gene are SGHTA and FQGNSA. The ends lost 3 bases at V and 5 bases at J; junction bases unmatched: 13. The chain's CDR3 is CASSFFSHLAGVDNEQFF. Written as DNA, the CDR3 is TGTGCCAGCAGCTTTTTTTCGCATCTAGCGGGAGTCGACAATGAGCAGTTCTTC.

This clonotype was found a few times. The chain has TRBV20-1 and TRBJ1-2; D not certain. V lost 8 bases and J 3 bases, leaving 16 bases between the germline ends. Germline V gene lookup returns CDR1 DFQATT and CDR2 SNEGSKA (reference sequence). The CDR3 has 13 amino acids. In nucleotides, the CDR3 is TGCAGTACCCAGCCAGCCTGGGACTATGGCTACACCTTC. Translation: CSTQPAWDYGYTF.

This clonotype was observed at least ten times. This chain connects TRBV6-6 to TRBJ1-2; D remains ambiguous. Germline V gene lookup returns CDR1 MNHNY and CDR2 SVGAGI (reference sequence). Between the trimmed V and J ends, which lost 4 bases and 5 bases, there was a span of 17 bases. The length of the CDR3 is 15 residues. This CDR3 is CASSLRQEASYGYTF. DNA of the CDR3: TGTGCCAGCAGTTTAAGACAAGAAGCATCATATGGCTACACCTTC.

This clonotype was detected a few times. The chain combines TRBV20-1 with TRBJ1-3, with 8 bases matching TRBD1. This CDR3 is built from 19 residues. In germline, CDR1 is DFQATT, CDR2 SNEGSKA (reference sequence). V dropped 4 bases and J dropped 0; count of bases not matched to a gene: 17. CDR3 sequence: CSAIDWTGLRRVSGNTIYF. The CDR3 bases are TGCAGTGCTATCGACTGGACAGGGCTAAGACGAGTCTCTGGAAACACCATATATTTT.

This clonotype was observed a few times. This chain links TRBV12-3 or TRBV12-4 with TRBJ2-1; TRBD1 aligns across 12 bases. The V and J ends lost 5 bases and 10 bases, in that order; junction bases with no gene match: 9. There are 15 residues in the CDR3. The DNA for the CDR3 is TGTGCCAGCAGTGGGGACAGGGGGCTCCACGAGGAGCAGTTCTTC. This translates into CASSGDRGLHEEQFF.

V and J are TRBV7-9 and TRBJ1-2; 9 positions agree with TRBD1. V lost 5 bases and J lost 2; bases outside the gene matches: 9. This CDR3 has 16 amino acids. Germline lookup yields CDR1 SEHNR and CDR2 FQNEAQ (reference sequence). This chain's CDR3 is CASSPASTGGNYGYTF. As DNA, the CDR3 is TGTGCCAGCAGCCCAGCCTCCACAGGGGGCAACTATGGCTACACCTTC.

This chain uses TRBV4-1 with TRBJ1-1; D remains ambiguous. The CDR3 runs to 15 residues. Trimming left V 3 bases short and J 0 bases short, with 11 bases between. Per the germline V gene, CDR1 is MGHRA and CDR2 is YSYEKL. In DNA, the CDR3 is TGCGCCAGCAGCCACCAACCTTTAATGAACACTGAAGCTTTCTTT. It encodes CASSHQPLMNTEAFF.

This clonotype was seen more than once but under ten times. J is TRBJ1-2 and V is TRBV27; 8 bases agree with TRBD1. The V segment lost 7 bases and the J segment 5 bases; nucleotides outside the gene matches: 6. CDR1 MNHEY and CDR2 SMNVEV come from the germline V gene (reference sequence). The CDR3 runs 13 residues. CDR3 residues: CASTGQGEYGYTF. For the CDR3, the DNA is TGTGCCAGCACCGGACAGGGCGAGTATGGCTACACCTTC.

The rearrangement uses TRBV5-1 and TRBJ1-4, with D hard to call. V was shortened by 5 bases and J by 0 bases, with 14 bases between the two germline ends. The CDR3 has 16 amino acids. The V gene's germline CDR1 is SGHRS and CDR2 YFSETQ. DNA for the CDR3: TGCGCCAGCAGATGGTCGGCGGAAACAACTAATGAAAAACTGTTTTTT. This translates into CASRWSAETTNEKLFF.

This clonotype was picked up a small number of times. The V and J genes are TRBV25-1 and TRBJ2-3; D is ambiguous. This CDR3 is 11 amino acids long. Germline V gives CDR1 MGHDK, CDR2 SYGVNS. The V gene lost 5 bases and the J gene lost 6 bases, with 6 bases spanning the gap. CDR3 nucleotide sequence: TGTGCCAGCAGTATCTCGGATACGCAGTATTTT. Translated: CASSISDTQYF.

The chain carries TRBV10-3 and TRBJ2-1, with 7 bases fitting TRBD2. The CDR3 consists of 16 residues. With 4 bases clipped from V and 6 bases from J, the junction kept 12 bases outside the gene matches. The germline V gene encodes CDR1 ENHRY and CDR2 SYGVKD. The CDR3 sequence is CAISVRDYLRGNEQFF. CDR3 DNA: TGTGCCATCAGTGTCCGGGACTACCTCAGAGGCAATGAGCAGTTCTTC.

This clonotype has more than one count but fewer than ten. The chain joins TRBV3-1 to TRBJ1-1; weak D call: TRBD1 (5 bases). Germline V CDR1 and CDR2: LGHDT, YNNKEL (reference sequence). This CDR3 region has 15 residues. V was pared by 1 base and J by 5 bases, with 14 bases between. The CDR3 reads CASSQGTGLGTEAFF. The CDR3 coding sequence is TGTGCCAGCAGCCAAGGGACGGGGCTGGGGACTGAAGCTTTCTTT.

The V and J genes are TRBV12-3 or TRBV12-4 and TRBJ2-3, with TRBD2 matching over 13 bases. This CDR3 has 16 amino acids. J lost 8 bases, V lost 5 bases, and 10 bases had no gene match. For the CDR3, the DNA is TGTGCCAGCAGTCCTCGGACTAGCGGGAGAGCGGCTACGCAGTATTTT. It yields the protein CASSPRTSGRAATQYF.

J is TRBJ1-1 and V is TRBV18; D possibly corresponds to TRBD1 (5 bases). The V and J ends lost 0 bases and 1 base respectively, with 9 bases between them. Germline-derived CDR1 and CDR2 are KGHSH and LQKENI. The CDR3 runs to 15 residues. The CDR3 protein is CASSPPFGQNTEAFF. The CDR3 DNA reads TGTGCCAGCTCACCACCGTTCGGACAGAACACTGAAGCTTTCTTT.

The table lists this clonotype with a few counts. J is TRBJ1-5 and V is TRBV4-1, with D possibly being TRBD1 (5 bases). CDR3 length: 16 residues. The germline CDR1 and CDR2 sequences are MGHRA and YSYEKL. The V and J ends lost 1 base and 2 bases respectively, with 12 bases between them. The DNA of the CDR3 is TGCGCCAGCAGCCAAGGTTGGGGGGGACGCAATCAGCCCCAGCATTTT. As protein: CASSQGWGGRNQPQHF.

This rearrangement joins TRBV20-1 to TRBJ2-2; 13 positions match TRBD2. The CDR3 extends over 17 amino acids. Losses at the gene ends were 6 bases for V and 5 bases for J; bases not matched to a gene: 12. Looked up from germline, CDR1 is DFQATT and CDR2 is SNEGSKA (reference sequence). The chain's CDR3 is CSAQGLAGLAGTGELFF. As DNA, the CDR3 is TGCAGTGCACAAGGGTTGGCGGGACTAGCGGGAACCGGGGAGCTGTTTTTT.

The chain uses TRBV20-1 and TRBJ2-4; TRBD2 matches at 8 bases. The CDR3 covers 14 residues. In germline, CDR1 is DFQATT, CDR2 SNEGSKA (reference sequence). The junction had 5 bases not matched to a gene; V was cut back by 6 bases and J by 1 base. This CDR3 reads CSAREGGAKNIQYF. CDR3 DNA sequence: TGCAGTGCCCGGGAGGGGGGGGCCAAAAACATTCAGTACTTC.

V and J are TRBV18 and TRBJ2-7; 7 positions agree with TRBD1. This CDR3 has 14 residues. Germline assignment: CDR1 KGHSH and CDR2 LQKENI. V lost 0 bases to trimming and J lost 12 bases; unmatched junction nucleotides: 11. Written as DNA, the CDR3 is TGTGCCAGCTCACCACCGGGGTCTACAGGGGTCCCGTACTTC. Translated, it gives CASSPPGSTGVPYF.

This clonotype was observed a few times. This chain connects TRBV7-2 to TRBJ2-2; TRBD2 matches at 9 bases. The CDR3 covers 16 residues. The germline V gene encodes CDR1 SGHTA and CDR2 FQGNSA. Unmatched junction bases numbered 10, after V lost 5 bases and J lost 6 bases. CDR3 amino acids: CASSPPGLAVAGELFF. CDR3 coding DNA: TGTGCCAGCAGCCCCCCGGGACTAGCAGTGGCCGGGGAGCTGTTTTTT.